The 10 T cell receptor beta chains below all came from one sample that was sequenced in a study of technical replicates of blood from several donors. The table came from immunoSEQ multiplex PCR; TCRdb's copy has only in-frame clones and leaves some out. The data show tens of thousands of clones, roughly 84% seen once. The sequenced material came from PBMCs. These receptors were collected from a human donor in good health. Some clones in this sample may be carry-over from other donors' samples.

The V and J genes are TRBV19 and TRBJ1-1, with a possible D match to TRBD1 (6 bases). Germline-derived CDR1 and CDR2 are LNHDA and SQIVND (reference sequence). The CDR3 is 13 residues long. V lost 5 bases, J lost 4 bases, and 11 bases lay in between. CDR3 in amino acids: CASSAQGGTEAFF. The CDR3 nucleotides are TGTGCCAGTAGTGCACAGGGTGGCACTGAAGCTTTCTTT.

The genes are TRBV10-3 and TRBJ2-7; 8 bases match TRBD2. Trimming cost V 6 bases and J 5 bases; bases outside gene matches: 9. CDR3 size: 14 residues. Per germline, CDR1 ENHRY and CDR2 SYGVKD. CDR3 nucleotides: TGTGCCATCAGCCGACTAGCGTTGATGAACGAGCAGTACTTC. Protein sequence: CAISRLALMNEQYF.

The CDR3 nucleotides read TGTGCCAGCAGCTTGGGACTAGCGGGAGGGCCAGATACGCAGTATTTT. This gives the protein CASSLGLAGGPDTQYF. The chain couples TRBV7-9 to TRBJ2-3; 16 nucleotides agree with TRBD2. Losses at the gene ends were 3 bases for V and 4 bases for J; bases not matched to a gene: 1. The V gene's germline CDR1 is SEHNR and CDR2 FQNEAQ (reference sequence). The CDR3 length is 16 residues.

The chain joins TRBV9 to TRBJ1-5; D is unresolved. Germline-derived CDR1 and CDR2 are SGDLS and YYNGEE. This CDR3 has 14 residues. V lost 0 bases, J lost 0 bases, and 4 bases lay in between. CDR3 sequence: CASSVGYSNQPQHF. CDR3 nucleotides: TGTGCCAGCAGCGTAGGCTATAGCAATCAGCCCCAGCATTTT.

In its sample, this clone was seen a few times. The J gene is TRBJ1-1, the V gene TRBV19; D remains ambiguous. The CDR3 is 14 residues long. V was clipped by 2 bases and J by 5 bases, with 12 bases between them. Germline V gene sequence: CDR1 LNHDA, CDR2 SQIVND (reference sequence). CDR3: CASSIIRRATEAFF. The CDR3 nucleotides are TGTGCCAGTAGTATAATCCGGCGGGCTACTGAAGCTTTCTTT.

The chain recombines TRBV7-2 with TRBJ2-2, with D perhaps TRBD1 (6 bases). Germline V gene lookup returns CDR1 SGHTA and CDR2 FQGNSA. This CDR3 has 14 residues. CDR3 in amino acids: CATSGTLNTGELFF. The CDR3 DNA is TGTGCTACCTCCGGGACATTGAACACCGGGGAGCTGTTTTTT.

The chain combines TRBV7-3 with TRBJ2-7, with 7 nucleotides matching TRBD1. V lost 0 bases, J lost 2 bases, and 7 bases stayed unmatched. Germline assignment: CDR1 SGHTA and CDR2 FQGTGA. The CDR3 runs 16 residues. CDR3 nucleotides: TGTGCCAGCAGCTTAACGACAGGGCACTCGACCTACGAGCAGTACTTC. This sequence encodes CASSLTTGHSTYEQYF.

This chain connects TRBV7-9 to TRBJ1-1, with a tentative D call TRBD1 (6 bases). Germline CDR1 SEHNR, CDR2 FQNEAQ (reference sequence). The CDR3 has 12 amino acids. Trimming shortened V by 5 bases and J by 3 bases, and 7 bases separated the two germline ends. CDR3 amino acids: CASSPGDTEAFF. The CDR3 nucleotides read TGTGCCAGCAGCCCAGGGGACACTGAAGCTTTCTTT.

V usage is TRBV9 and J usage is TRBJ1-2; no reliable D call. CDR1 and CDR2 (germline): SGDLS, YYNGEE. Trimming pared 0 bases from V and 1 base from J, leaving 7 bases between. The CDR3 length is 14 residues. In nucleotides, the CDR3 is TGTGCCAGCAGCGTAGGAACATTTAACTATGGCTACACCTTC. The encoded protein is CASSVGTFNYGYTF.

The chain links TRBV6-1 to TRBJ2-7; possibly TRBD2 for D (6 bases). The CDR3 loop spans 15 amino acids. Trimming left V 2 bases short and J 5 bases short, with 16 bases between. Germline values: CDR1 MNHNS, CDR2 SASEGT. In DNA, the CDR3 is TGTGCCAGCAGTGAACAAGCAGGTGGGGGGAACGAGCAGTACTTC. Its translation: CASSEQAGGGNEQYF.